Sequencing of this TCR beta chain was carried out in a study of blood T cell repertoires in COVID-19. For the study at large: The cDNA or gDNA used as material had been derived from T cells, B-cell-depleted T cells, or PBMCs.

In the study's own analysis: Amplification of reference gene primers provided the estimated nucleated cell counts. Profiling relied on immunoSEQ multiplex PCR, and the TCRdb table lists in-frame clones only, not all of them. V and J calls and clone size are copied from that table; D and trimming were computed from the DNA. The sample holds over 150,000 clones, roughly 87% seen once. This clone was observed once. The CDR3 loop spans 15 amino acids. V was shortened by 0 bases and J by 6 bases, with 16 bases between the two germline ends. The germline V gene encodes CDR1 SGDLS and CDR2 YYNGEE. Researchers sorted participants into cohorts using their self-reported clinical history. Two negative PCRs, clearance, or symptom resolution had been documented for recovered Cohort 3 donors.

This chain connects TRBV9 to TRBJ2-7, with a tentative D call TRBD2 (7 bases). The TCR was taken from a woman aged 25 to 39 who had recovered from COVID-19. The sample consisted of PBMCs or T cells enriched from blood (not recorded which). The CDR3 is CASSVEGGGPAEQYF. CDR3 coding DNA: TGTGCCAGCAGCGTAGAAGGGGGGGGGCCCGCCGAGCAGTACTTC.